These 30 T cell receptor beta chains were all obtained from the same sample, sequenced in a study of CD8 T cells in ankylosing spondylitis. TCRdb analysed the 5' RACE reads with MiXCR anew, one entry per CDR3 protein. The repertoire holds about 500,000 distinct CDR3 sequences, roughly 13% seen once, with nearly 7% in the top ten. Points from the study as a whole: Made up of fewer than 10 highly homologous variants, a TCR beta motif appeared characteristic of ankylosing spondylitis blood.

Their recognized antigens are unknown. The sample was blood, either unsorted or a sorted T cell fraction (not recorded which). These receptors all come from a male donor with ankylosing spondylitis.

In this sample, this clonotype turned up a few times. The V call is TRBV6-6, the J call TRBJ1-1; no definite D call. V was clipped by 6 bases and J by 3 bases, with 11 bases between them. Germline assignment: CDR1 MNHNY and CDR2 SVGAGI (reference sequence). This CDR3 has 13 residues. The CDR3 spells CASSYPQDTEAFF. CDR3 nucleotides: TGTGCCAGCAGCTACCCCCAGGACACTGAAGCTTTCTTT.

This clonotype came up a few times. The chain combines TRBV29-1 with TRBJ1-1; D is uncertain. Germline V CDR1 and CDR2: SQVTM, ANQGSEA. The V end was cut by 4 bases, the J end by 7 bases, with 16 bases between. The CDR3 sequence is 13 residues long. This CDR3 is CSVGQSQVGEAFF. The CDR3 coding sequence is TGCAGCGTTGGCCAGTCCCAGGTCGGTGAAGCTTTCTTT. Looking up the rest from reference TRBV29-1 and TRBJ1-1 gives the full variable domain: SAVISQKPSRDICQRGTSLTIQCQVDSQVTMMFWYRQQPGQSLTLIATANQGSEATYESGFVIDKFPISRPNLTFSTLTVSNMSPEDSSIYLCSVGQSQVGEAFFGQGTRLTVV.

This clonotype turned up a few times. The CDR3 DNA follows: TGTGCCAGCAGCGGCCGGGACAGGGAGAACACCTTC. Translating it yields CASSGRDRENTF. The rearrangement uses TRBV2 and TRBJ1-2; 9 nucleotides line up with TRBD1. V gave up 6 bases and J gave up 12 bases; unmatched junction bases: 8. The CDR3 runs 12 residues. Germline CDR1 reads SNHLY; CDR2 reads FYNNEI.

This chain joins TRBV11-2 and TRBJ2-1; 14 bases align to TRBD2. The V gene's germline CDR1 is SGHAT and CDR2 FQNNGV. This CDR3 spans 14 amino acids. Trimming cost V 3 bases and J 15 bases; bases outside gene matches: 7. CDR3 sequence reads: CASSFSTSGRDPFF. The CDR3 DNA is TGTGCCAGCAGCTTTTCGACTAGCGGGAGGGACCCGTTCTTC. The whole variable domain, remainder taken from reference TRBV11-2 and TRBJ2-1, is EAGVAQSPRYKIIEKRQSVAFWCNPISGHATLYWYQQILGQGPKLLIQFQNNGVVDDSQLPKDRFSAERLKGVDSTLKIQPAKLEDSAVYLCASSFSTSGRDPFFGPGTRLTVL.

The table lists this clonotype with a few counts. This chain uses TRBV15 with TRBJ1-2; possibly TRBD1 for D (6 bases). From germline, CDR1 is LNHNV and CDR2 YYDKDF (reference sequence). V lost 2 bases to trimming and J lost 6 bases, with 16 bases between them. The CDR3 covers 15 residues. The CDR3 coding sequence is TGTGCCACCAGCAGAAAGGTGGCGGCAGGGGATGGCTACACCTTC. This sequence encodes CATSRKVAAGDGYTF.

There are a few counts of this clonotype. Here the CDR3 reads CSARLLEVPTYEQYF. The CDR3 DNA reads TGCAGTGCTCGTCTTCTAGAGGTCCCTACCTACGAGCAGTACTTC. The V and J genes are TRBV20-1 and TRBJ2-7; D remains ambiguous. Trimming left V 5 bases short and J 2 bases short, with 19 bases between. Germline values: CDR1 DFQATT, CDR2 SNEGSKA (reference sequence). This CDR3 comprises 15 residues.

This clonotype has just a few counts. The gene calls are TRBV3-1 and TRBJ1-1, with a weak D call TRBD1 (6 bases). The CDR3 contains 15 residues. Germline CDR1 and CDR2: LGHDT and YNNKEL (reference sequence). V gave up 0 bases and J gave up 5 bases, with 13 bases separating them. This chain's CDR3 is CASSQDALRGTEAFF. CDR3 coding DNA: TGTGCCAGCAGCCAAGATGCCCTAAGGGGGACTGAAGCTTTCTTT.

In its sample, this clonotype was seen a few times. The chain has TRBV27 and TRBJ2-7; unclear D gene. The germline V gene encodes CDR1 MNHEY and CDR2 SMNVEV (reference sequence). The CDR3 has 13 amino acids. The ends were cut back, 4 bases at V and 1 base at J, with 8 bases in the middle. The CDR3 here is CASSSRASYEQYF. CDR3 coding DNA: TGTGCCAGCAGTTCCAGAGCATCCTACGAGCAGTACTTC.

This clonotype showed up just a few times. The CDR3 sequence is CASSRALGQTNEKLFF. CDR3 coding DNA: TGTGCCAGCAGCCGGGCCCTAGGACAGACTAATGAAAAACTGTTTTTT. J is TRBJ1-4 and V is TRBV7-9, with a tentative D call TRBD1 (6 bases). The germline gives CDR1 SEHNR, CDR2 FQNEAQ (reference sequence). V lost 5 bases and J lost 2, with 15 bases in between. This CDR3 is 16 amino acids long.

This clonotype has ten or more counts. V gene TRBV5-1 combines with J gene TRBJ2-7, with D possibly matching TRBD1 (6 bases). Per the germline V gene, CDR1 is SGHRS and CDR2 is YFSETQ. V lost 5 bases and J 3 bases, leaving 21 bases between the germline ends. CDR3 length: 16 residues. This chain's CDR3 is CASRLLAGDAGYEQYF. Written as DNA, the CDR3 is TGCGCCAGCAGACTCCTCGCAGGGGACGCGGGCTACGAGCAGTACTTC.

The chain uses TRBV10-3 and TRBJ2-5; 10 bases line up with TRBD1. Germline V gene lookup returns CDR1 ENHRY and CDR2 SYGVKD. The CDR3 spans 18 residues. Trimming removed 10 bases from V and 7 bases from J; junction bases left unmatched: 24. CDR3 residues: CASTGDRGRHELLVTQYF. The DNA for the CDR3 is TGTGCCAGCACCGGGGACAGGGGCCGCCATGAGTTACTAGTGACCCAGTACTTC.

This clonotype was picked up many times. The chain is built from TRBV28 and TRBJ1-4, with D possibly being TRBD1 (5 bases). This CDR3 has 15 amino acids. Germline V gives CDR1 MDHEN, CDR2 SYDVKM. V was shortened by 2 bases and J by 7 bases, with 14 bases between the two germline ends. The CDR3 spells CASSLSYRSAEKLFF. For the CDR3, the DNA is TGTGCCAGCAGTTTAAGTTACAGGTCGGCTGAAAAACTGTTTTTT. Filled out from reference TRBV28 and TRBJ1-4, the complete variable domain reads DVKVTQSSRYLVKRTGEKVFLECVQDMDHENMFWYRQDPGLGLRLIYFSYDVKMKEKGDIPEGYSVSREKKERFSLILESASTNQTSMYLCASSLSYRSAEKLFFGSGTQLSVL.

This clonotype was counted only a few times. V usage is TRBV5-6 and J usage is TRBJ1-4, with 9 bases identical to TRBD1. CDR1 and CDR2 from the germline V gene are SGHDT and YYEEEE. The V segment lost 5 bases and the J segment 8 bases; nucleotides outside the gene matches: 13. This CDR3 contains 16 residues. This chain's CDR3 is CASSTPLTGGSEKLFF. The CDR3 DNA sequence: TGTGCCAGCAGTACTCCCCTAACAGGGGGCTCCGAAAAACTGTTTTTT.

A few counts support this clonotype. V usage is TRBV24-1 and J usage is TRBJ2-1, with 8 nucleotides matching TRBD1. This CDR3 contains 14 residues. V lost 4 bases to trimming and J lost 7 bases; unmatched junction nucleotides: 5. CDR1 and CDR2 from the germline V gene are KGHDR and SFDVKD. This CDR3 is CATSEPGQGNEQFF. The DNA for the CDR3 is TGTGCCACCAGTGAACCAGGACAGGGAAATGAGCAGTTCTTC.

This clonotype was recorded at least ten times. V usage is TRBV7-2 and J usage is TRBJ1-6; 9 bases agree with TRBD1. Germline CDR1 SGHTA, CDR2 FQGNSA. The CDR3 has 13 residues. J was trimmed by 10 bases and V by 7 bases; bases with no gene match: 5. The DNA of the CDR3 is TGTGCCAGCACTCGACAGGGGGGATCACCCCTCCACTTT. This codes for CASTRQGGSPLHF.

This clonotype was seen a few times. The chain recombines TRBV16 with TRBJ2-7; possibly TRBD2 for D (6 bases). CDR3 length equals 15 residues. Trimming took off 4 bases at V and 5 bases at J, with 18 bases between the two ends. Germline V gene data show CDR1 as KGHSY and CDR2 as FQNENV. The CDR3 reads CASSLFGEVSDEQYF. CDR3 bases: TGTGCCAGCAGCCTCTTTGGGGAGGTTTCAGACGAGCAGTACTTC.

This chain joins TRBV12-5 and TRBJ2-1; 12 bases are shared with TRBD2. The ends lost 2 bases at V and 8 bases at J; junction bases unmatched: 16. CDR1 and CDR2 from the germline V gene are LGHNT and FRNRAP. This CDR3 contains 19 residues. The CDR3, as DNA: TGTGCTAGTGGTTTGATGGCTAGCGGGAGGGCCGGGTTTAAGGATGAGCAGTTCTTC. Its protein is CASGLMASGRAGFKDEQFF.

The CDR3 nucleotides read TGCGCCAGCAGCTTGGATACAGGGATCGGCACTGAAGCTTTCTTT. It codes for CASSLDTGIGTEAFF. The chain has TRBV5-1 and TRBJ1-1; maybe TRBD1 (6 bases). There are 15 residues in the CDR3. Trimming cost V 0 bases and J 4 bases, with 13 bases left between them. CDR1 is SGHRS, CDR2 YFSETQ, per germline.

This clonotype has at least ten counts. The CDR3 region has the DNA TGTGCCAGTAGTATGCAGGGGGTACACAATGAGCAGTTCTTC. Protein: CASSMQGVHNEQFF. V gene TRBV19 combines with J gene TRBJ2-1, with 7 bases identical to TRBD1. Trimming cost V 3 bases and J 5 bases; bases outside gene matches: 4. Germline V gene sequence: CDR1 LNHDA, CDR2 SQIVND (reference sequence). The CDR3 sequence is 14 residues long.

The chain joins TRBV7-6 to TRBJ2-1; 9 bases map to TRBD1. The V segment lost 4 bases and the J segment 7 bases; nucleotides outside the gene matches: 5. The germline V gene has CDR1 SGHVS and CDR2 FNYEAQ. The CDR3 totals 14 residues. The CDR3 DNA sequence: TGTGCCAGCAGCTCCCGACAGGGGGTTAATGAGCAGTTCTTC. As protein: CASSSRQGVNEQFF.

This clonotype showed up many times. This rearrangement joins TRBV24-1 to TRBJ2-2; D remains unclear. This CDR3 comprises 15 residues. Trimming took off 2 bases at V and 4 bases at J, with 10 bases between the two ends. Germline V gene sequence: CDR1 KGHDR, CDR2 SFDVKD. CDR3 coding DNA: TGTGCCACCAGTGATTCCGGGCGAGGCACCGGGGAGCTGTTTTTT. Translation gives CATSDSGRGTGELFF.

The chain employs TRBV24-1 and TRBJ2-1; 8 nucleotides line up with TRBD2. With 5 bases clipped from V and 2 bases from J, the junction kept 4 bases outside the gene matches. This CDR3 has 15 amino acids. The V gene's germline CDR1 is KGHDR and CDR2 SFDVKD. DNA for the CDR3: TGTGCCACCAGTGCGGGGGGGGGGACCTACAATGAGCAGTTCTTC. Amino acid sequence: CATSAGGGTYNEQFF.

This clonotype has a count of ten or more. This chain links TRBV5-1 with TRBJ1-5, with D perhaps TRBD1 (5 bases). This CDR3 is 13 amino acids long. Germline V gene lookup returns CDR1 SGHRS and CDR2 YFSETQ. Trimming removed 8 bases from V and 0 bases from J, with 9 bases in between. The CDR3 is CASQGDSNQPQHF. CDR3 bases: TGCGCCAGTCAGGGTGATAGCAATCAGCCCCAGCATTTT.

As concerns this clonotype: A read error may be the cause here, since a much bigger clone is one base away. This sequence joins TRBV11-2 and TRBJ2-1; unclear D gene. This CDR3 has 15 amino acids. Germline V gene lookup returns CDR1 SGHAT and CDR2 FQNNGV. The ends were cut back, 0 bases at V and 9 bases at J, with 15 bases in the middle. CDR3 loop: CASSLDRSSHIEQFF. CDR3 sequence (DNA): TGTGCCAGCAGCTTAGATCGATCGTCCCACATTGAGCAGTTCTTC.

This chain uses TRBV20-1 with TRBJ2-1; D perhaps matches TRBD1 (7 bases). The V end was cut by 6 bases, the J end by 13 bases, with 19 bases between. CDR3 length: 12 residues. Per germline, CDR1 DFQATT and CDR2 SNEGSKA (reference sequence). The CDR3 here is CSATGTGRIQFF. CDR3 DNA sequence: TGCAGTGCGACAGGGACTGGAAGGATACAGTTCTTC.

This clonotype was counted many times. This chain joins TRBV5-1 and TRBJ1-4, with D unresolved. V dropped 0 bases and J dropped 7 bases, with 7 bases sitting between them. Looked up from germline, CDR1 is SGHRS and CDR2 is YFSETQ. This CDR3 comprises 13 residues. CDR3 in amino acids: CASSLEGTEKLFF. In DNA form, the CDR3 reads TGCGCCAGCAGCTTGGAGGGAACTGAAAAACTGTTTTTT.

The chain carries TRBV7-8 and TRBJ1-2, with TRBD1 identical over 10 bases. CDR1 and CDR2 (germline): SGHVS, FQNEAQ. The CDR3 is made up of 17 amino acids. The V and J ends lost 6 bases and 6 bases, in that order; junction bases with no gene match: 16. CDR3 region: CASSNPGQGPRENGYTF. In nucleotides, the CDR3 is TGTGCCAGCAGTAACCCGGGACAGGGGCCTCGTGAAAATGGCTACACCTTC.

This clonotype was detected ten times or more. The chain uses TRBV4-1 and TRBJ1-1, with D unclear. Germline V gene data show CDR1 as MGHRA and CDR2 as YSYEKL. The CDR3 sequence is 16 residues long. V gave up 1 base and J gave up 0 bases, with 12 bases separating them. The CDR3 here is CASSQVRVLMNTEAFF. CDR3 DNA sequence: TGCGCCAGCAGCCAAGTTCGGGTTCTCATGAACACTGAAGCTTTCTTT.

This clonotype has just a few counts. The chain combines TRBV6-1 with TRBJ2-3; TRBD2 aligns across 9 bases. The length of the CDR3 is 13 residues. CDR1 MNHNS and CDR2 SASEGT come from the germline V gene. The CDR3 loop is CDTRREGQNTQYF. The CDR3 coding sequence is TGTGATACTAGGCGGGAGGGCCAGAATACGCAGTATTTT.

There are a few counts of this clonotype. The chain employs TRBV12-3 or TRBV12-4 and TRBJ1-6; D is uncertain. The CDR3 covers 12 residues. Trimming pared 7 bases from V and 9 bases from J, leaving 10 bases between. The CDR3 bases are TGTGCCAGCAATCGTTGGGCTTCACCCCTCCACTTT. Protein: CASNRWASPLHF.